This T cell receptor beta chain was sequenced during a study of blood T cell repertoires in COVID-19. The trim removed 10 bases at V and 4 bases at J, leaving 8 bases unmatched. CDR3 length: 12 residues. The V gene's germline CDR1 is SGHRS and CDR2 YFSETQ. Produced via immunoSEQ multiplex PCR; TCRdb's table is partial and in-frame only. The sample has 70,000 to 90,000 clones, 85% to 90% seen once; the top ten hold approximately 3.9%. The sample consisted of peripheral blood. The receptor was derived from a man in his 60s with acute or convalescent COVID-19. This rearrangement joins TRBV5-1 to TRBJ2-7; TRBD1 agrees at 7 bases. CDR3 amino acids: CARRGGIYEQYF. The DNA of the CDR3 is TGCGCCCGGAGAGGGGGCATTTACGAGCAGTACTTC.